The 14 T cell receptor beta chains presented below share a single source sample, sequenced in a study of blood T cell repertoires in COVID-19 (TCRdb year 2020). Library method: the immunoSEQ multiplex PCR assay. Here the immuneACCESS table is served through TCRdb, limited to in-frame sequences with V and J called. Missing clones are a known gap in these copies; in checked studies unresolved V genes cover under half, and the rest lacks a known reason. This sample holds some 46,000 clones; around 90% were observed only once. Of the sample, around 8% is held by the ten largest clones. Sequencing input: peripheral blood. These receptors were taken from a man in his fifties or sixties with acute or convalescent COVID-19.

The chain employs TRBV6-4 and TRBJ1-1; TRBD1 might be the D (6 bases). The CDR3 extends over 13 amino acids. V lost 6 bases, J lost 2 bases, and 10 bases lay in between. From germline, CDR1 is MRHNA and CDR2 SNTAGT. The chain's CDR3 is CASSRDTNTEAFF. CDR3 DNA sequence: TGTGCCAGCAGCCGGGACACCAACACTGAAGCTTTCTTT.

This rearrangement joins TRBV7-2 to TRBJ2-5; D is ambiguous. V was pared by 2 bases and J by 4 bases, with 8 bases between. The germline V gene encodes CDR1 SGHTA and CDR2 FQGNSA. This CDR3 is 13 amino acids long. CDR3 protein: CASSLRPGETQYF. The CDR3 bases are TGTGCCAGCAGCTTACGTCCGGGAGAGACCCAGTACTTC.

The gene calls are TRBV2 and TRBJ2-2, with 9 nucleotides matching TRBD1. Per germline, CDR1 SNHLY and CDR2 FYNNEI. The CDR3 runs 16 residues. Trimming at V came to 3 bases and at J to 4 bases, leaving 6 bases not matched to a gene. CDR3 in DNA: TGTGCCAGCAGTGATTGGGACAGGGAGGCCACCGGGGAGCTGTTTTTT. Amino acids: CASSDWDREATGELFF.

This CDR3 is CASSQAAGGNQPQHF. The CDR3 coding sequence is TGTGCCAGCAGCCAAGCGGCTGGGGGCAATCAGCCCCAGCATTTT. This chain uses TRBV5-6 with TRBJ1-5; D not certain. This CDR3 spans 15 amino acids. CDR1 and CDR2 from the germline V gene are SGHDT and YYEEEE. The ends were cut back, 4 bases at V and 2 bases at J, with 13 bases in the middle.

The V gene is TRBV6-5, the J gene TRBJ1-5; TRBD1 matches 10 bases. Trimming cost V 8 bases and J 7 bases; bases outside gene matches: 5. The CDR3 consists of 13 residues. Per germline, CDR1 MNHEY and CDR2 SVGAGI. The CDR3 is CASRMGQGQPQHF. CDR3 nucleotide sequence: TGTGCCAGCCGAATGGGACAGGGGCAGCCCCAGCATTTT.

CDR3 region: CASSKQGVYSPLHF. CDR3 sequence (DNA): TGTGCCAGCAGCAAACAGGGGGTTTATTCACCCCTCCACTTT. The chain employs TRBV5-6 and TRBJ1-6, with 8 bases lining up with TRBD1. V dropped 4 bases and J dropped 8; count of bases not matched to a gene: 5. CDR3 length equals 14 residues. Germline V gene lookup returns CDR1 SGHDT and CDR2 YYEEEE.

The chain has TRBV3-1 (or the pseudogene TRBV3-2) and TRBJ2-5; D is possibly TRBD1 (6 bases). The CDR3 spans 14 residues. Trimming took 6 bases from V and 2 from J, leaving 13 bases between them. The germline V gene encodes CDR1 LGHDT and CDR2 YNNKEL (reference sequence). DNA of the CDR3: TGTGCCAGCAGGGGGCAGGGGTGGCAAGAGACCCAGTACTTC. This sequence encodes CASRGQGWQETQYF.

The rearrangement joins TRBV28 to TRBJ2-7; D might be TRBD2 (6 bases). V lost 3 bases to trimming and J lost 4 bases, with 16 bases between them. CDR3 length: 15 residues. The V gene's germline CDR1 is MDHEN and CDR2 SYDVKM. The CDR3: CASSFLWRGQYEQYF. The CDR3 DNA sequence: TGTGCCAGCAGTTTCCTGTGGAGGGGCCAGTACGAGCAGTACTTC. The complete variable domain, with remaining parts taken from reference TRBV28 and TRBJ2-7, reads DVKVTQSSRYLVKRTGEKVFLECVQDMDHENMFWYRQDPGLGLRLIYFSYDVKMKEKGDIPEGYSVSREKKERFSLILESASTNQTSMYLCASSFLWRGQYEQYFGPGTRLTVT.

The chain carries TRBV27 and TRBJ2-5, with TRBD2 as a possible D gene (6 bases). Germline assignment: CDR1 MNHEY and CDR2 SMNVEV (reference sequence). V lost 7 bases and J lost 3, with 21 bases in between. The CDR3 has 16 amino acids. The CDR3 loop is CASKYMTPGGEETQYF. CDR3 in DNA: TGTGCCAGCAAATATATGACGCCCGGAGGGGAAGAGACCCAGTACTTC.

The gene calls are TRBV2 and TRBJ1-3, with 7 bases fitting TRBD1. J lost 2 bases, V lost 10 bases, and 5 bases had no gene match. The CDR3 runs 13 residues. CDR1 is SNHLY, CDR2 FYNNEI, per germline. CDR3 DNA: TGTGCCACGACAGGGAGCGCTGGAAACACCATATATTTT. This translates into CATTGSAGNTIYF.

J is TRBJ2-7 and V is TRBV10-3; 9 bases map to TRBD1. The CDR3 is 12 residues long. CDR1 ENHRY and CDR2 SYGVKD come from the germline V gene. V dropped 11 bases and J dropped 3; count of bases not matched to a gene: 5. CDR3: CAVRDRDYEQYF. CDR3 nucleotide sequence: TGTGCCGTCCGGGACAGGGACTACGAGCAGTACTTC.

The J gene is TRBJ2-7, the V gene TRBV5-6; tentative D call: TRBD1 (5 bases). V lost 0 bases, J lost 0 bases, and 10 bases lay in between. The CDR3 consists of 15 residues. Germline V lookup: CDR1 SGHDT, CDR2 YYEEEE. Here the CDR3 DNA reads TGTGCCAGCAGCTTGGGACAGACCCTCTCCTACGAGCAGTACTTC. Protein sequence: CASSLGQTLSYEQYF.

V usage is TRBV4-1 and J usage is TRBJ2-3; 10 bases are a match to TRBD2. From germline, CDR1 is MGHRA and CDR2 YSYEKL. The CDR3 totals 18 residues. The V gene end was trimmed by 4 bases and the J gene end by 3 bases; junction bases not matched to a gene: 13. This CDR3 reads CASSPGLAESSSTDTQYF. DNA for the CDR3: TGCGCCAGCAGCCCCGGACTAGCGGAAAGTTCGAGTACAGATACGCAGTATTTT.

This clone appeared a single time. This chain connects TRBV6-1 to TRBJ1-6; D remains unclear. Germline CDR1 and CDR2: MNHNS and SASEGT. Trimming shortened V by 7 bases and J by 5 bases, and 9 bases separated the two germline ends. CDR3 size: 13 residues. The CDR3 protein is CASKKENNSPLHF. The CDR3, as DNA: TGTGCCAGCAAAAAGGAGAATAATTCACCCCTCCACTTT.